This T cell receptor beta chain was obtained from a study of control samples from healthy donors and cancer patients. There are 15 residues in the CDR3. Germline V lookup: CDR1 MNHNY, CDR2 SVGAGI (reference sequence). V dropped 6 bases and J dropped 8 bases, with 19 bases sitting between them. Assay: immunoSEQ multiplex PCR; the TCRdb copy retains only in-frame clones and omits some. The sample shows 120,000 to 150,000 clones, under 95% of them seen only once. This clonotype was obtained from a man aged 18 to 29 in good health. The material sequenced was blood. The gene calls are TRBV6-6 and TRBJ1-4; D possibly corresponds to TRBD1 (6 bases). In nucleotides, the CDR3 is TGTGCCAGCAGCCCCCCAGGGGTCTGGGGAGAAAAACTGTTTTTT. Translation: CASSPPGVWGEKLFF.